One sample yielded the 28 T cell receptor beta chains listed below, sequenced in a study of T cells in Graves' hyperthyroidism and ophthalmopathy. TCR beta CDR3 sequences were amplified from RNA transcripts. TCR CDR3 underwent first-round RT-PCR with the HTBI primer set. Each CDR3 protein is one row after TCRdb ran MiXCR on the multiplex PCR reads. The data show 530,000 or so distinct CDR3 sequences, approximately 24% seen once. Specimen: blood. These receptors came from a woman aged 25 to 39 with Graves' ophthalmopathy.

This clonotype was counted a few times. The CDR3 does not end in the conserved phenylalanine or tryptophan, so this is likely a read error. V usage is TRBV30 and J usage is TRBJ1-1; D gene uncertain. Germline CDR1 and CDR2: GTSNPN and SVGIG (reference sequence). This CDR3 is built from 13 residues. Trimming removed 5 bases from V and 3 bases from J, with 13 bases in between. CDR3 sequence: CAWQLYGYTEAFL. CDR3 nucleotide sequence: TGTGCCTGGCAATTATACGGGTACACTGAAGCTTTCCTT.

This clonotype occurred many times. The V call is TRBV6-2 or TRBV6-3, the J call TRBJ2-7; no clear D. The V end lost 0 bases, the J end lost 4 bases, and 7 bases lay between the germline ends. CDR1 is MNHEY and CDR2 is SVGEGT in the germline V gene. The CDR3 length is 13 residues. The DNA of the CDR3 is TGTGCCAGCAGTTACTCGAACAGATACGAGCAGTACTTC. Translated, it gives CASSYSNRYEQYF.

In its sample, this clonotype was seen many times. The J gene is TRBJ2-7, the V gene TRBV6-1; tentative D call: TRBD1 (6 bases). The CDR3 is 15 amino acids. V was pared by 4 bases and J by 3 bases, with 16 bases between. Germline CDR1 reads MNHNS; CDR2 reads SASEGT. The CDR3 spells CASSGATGTYYEQYF. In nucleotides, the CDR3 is TGTGCCAGCAGTGGGGCCACAGGGACGTACTACGAGCAGTACTTC.

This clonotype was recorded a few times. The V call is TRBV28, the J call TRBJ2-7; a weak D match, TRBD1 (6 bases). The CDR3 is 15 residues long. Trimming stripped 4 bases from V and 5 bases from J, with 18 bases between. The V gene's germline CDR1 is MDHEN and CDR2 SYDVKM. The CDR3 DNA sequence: TGTGCCAGCAGTTACCGTACCGGGACAAGCGACGAGCAGTACTTC. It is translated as CASSYRTGTSDEQYF. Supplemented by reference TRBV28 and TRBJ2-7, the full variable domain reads DVKVTQSSRYLVKRTGEKVFLECVQDMDHENMFWYRQDPGLGLRLIYFSYDVKMKEKGDIPEGYSVSREKKERFSLILESASTNQTSMYLCASSYRTGTSDEQYFGPGTRLTVT.

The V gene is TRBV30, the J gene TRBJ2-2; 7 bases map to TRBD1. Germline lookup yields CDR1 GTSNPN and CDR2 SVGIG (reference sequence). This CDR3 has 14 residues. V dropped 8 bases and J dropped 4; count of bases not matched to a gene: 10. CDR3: CAGVDRAFTGELFF. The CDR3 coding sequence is TGTGCCGGAGTAGACAGGGCATTCACCGGGGAGCTGTTTTTT.

The CDR3 DNA follows: TGTGCCAGCAGCTTAGAGCGGGGTAGCTCCTACGAGCAGTACTTC. Its translation: CASSLERGSSYEQYF. V gene TRBV7-8 combines with J gene TRBJ2-7; 7 bases align to TRBD2. The CDR3 length is 15 residues. The germline gives CDR1 SGHVS, CDR2 FQNEAQ. Germline trimming cut 1 base from V and 0 bases from J; bases unmatched to any gene: 3.

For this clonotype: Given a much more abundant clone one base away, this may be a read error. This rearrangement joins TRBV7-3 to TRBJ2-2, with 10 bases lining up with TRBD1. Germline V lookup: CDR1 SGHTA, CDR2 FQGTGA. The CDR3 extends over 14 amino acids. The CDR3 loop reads CASSLRQGAGELCF. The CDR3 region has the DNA TGTGCCAGCAGCTTGAGACAGGGGGCCGGGGAGCTGTGTTTT.

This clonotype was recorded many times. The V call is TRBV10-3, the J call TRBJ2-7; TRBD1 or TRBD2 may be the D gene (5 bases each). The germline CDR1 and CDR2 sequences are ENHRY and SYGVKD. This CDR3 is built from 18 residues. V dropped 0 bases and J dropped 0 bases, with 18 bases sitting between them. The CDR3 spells CAISESIEGASGSYEQYF. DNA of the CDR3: TGTGCCATCAGTGAGTCTATCGAAGGGGCCAGCGGCTCCTACGAGCAGTACTTC.

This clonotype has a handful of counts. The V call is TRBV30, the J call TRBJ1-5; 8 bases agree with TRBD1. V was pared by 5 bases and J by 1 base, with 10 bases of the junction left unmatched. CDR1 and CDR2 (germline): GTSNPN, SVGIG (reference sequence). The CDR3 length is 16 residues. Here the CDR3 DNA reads TGTGCCTGGGAACAAAGGACAGGGCGGAGCAATCAGCCCCAGCATTTT. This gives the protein CAWEQRTGRSNQPQHF.

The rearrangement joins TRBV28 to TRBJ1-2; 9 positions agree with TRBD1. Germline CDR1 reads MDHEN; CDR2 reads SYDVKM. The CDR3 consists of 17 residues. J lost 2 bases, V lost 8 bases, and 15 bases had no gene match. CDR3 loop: CASYGTGTGMINYGYTF. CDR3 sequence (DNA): TGTGCCAGCTACGGTACGGGGACAGGGATGATAAACTATGGCTACACCTTC.

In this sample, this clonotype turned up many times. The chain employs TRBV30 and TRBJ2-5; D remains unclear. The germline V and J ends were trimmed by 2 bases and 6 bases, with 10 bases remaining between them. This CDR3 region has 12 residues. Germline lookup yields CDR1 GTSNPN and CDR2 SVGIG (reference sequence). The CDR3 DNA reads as TGTGCCTGGAGTATCGGGTTTCAGACCCAGTACTTC. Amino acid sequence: CAWSIGFQTQYF.

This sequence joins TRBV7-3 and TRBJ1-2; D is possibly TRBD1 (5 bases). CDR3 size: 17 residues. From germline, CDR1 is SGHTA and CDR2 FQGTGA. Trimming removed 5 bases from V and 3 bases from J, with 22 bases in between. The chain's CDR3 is CASSPIARGEADYGYTF. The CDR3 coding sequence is TGTGCCAGCAGCCCGATCGCGCGGGGCGAAGCTGACTATGGCTACACCTTC.

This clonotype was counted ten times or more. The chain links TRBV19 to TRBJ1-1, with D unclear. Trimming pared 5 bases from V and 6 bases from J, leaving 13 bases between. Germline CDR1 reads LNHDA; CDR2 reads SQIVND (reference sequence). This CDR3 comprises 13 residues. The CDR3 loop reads CASSQTGGPEAFF. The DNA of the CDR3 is TGTGCCAGTAGTCAGACCGGCGGGCCTGAAGCTTTCTTT.

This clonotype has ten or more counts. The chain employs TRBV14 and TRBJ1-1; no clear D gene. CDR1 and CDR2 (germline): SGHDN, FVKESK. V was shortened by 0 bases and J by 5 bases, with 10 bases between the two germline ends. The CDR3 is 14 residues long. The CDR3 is CASSQDLWGTEAFF. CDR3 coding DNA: TGTGCCAGCAGCCAAGATCTTTGGGGAACTGAAGCTTTCTTT.

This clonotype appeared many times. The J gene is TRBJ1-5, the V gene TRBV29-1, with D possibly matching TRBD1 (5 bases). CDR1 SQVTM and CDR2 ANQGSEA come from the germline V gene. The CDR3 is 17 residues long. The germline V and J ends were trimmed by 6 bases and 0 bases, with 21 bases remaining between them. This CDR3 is CSVPGAEPRLSNQPQHF. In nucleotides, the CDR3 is TGCAGCGTCCCTGGGGCTGAGCCGAGACTTAGCAATCAGCCCCAGCATTTT.

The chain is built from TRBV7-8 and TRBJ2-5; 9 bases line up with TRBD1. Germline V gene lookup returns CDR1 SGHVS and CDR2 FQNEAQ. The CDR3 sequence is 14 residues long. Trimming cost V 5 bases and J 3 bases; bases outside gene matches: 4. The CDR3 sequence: CASSRWTGEETQYF. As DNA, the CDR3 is TGTGCCAGCAGCCGCTGGACAGGGGAAGAGACCCAGTACTTC.

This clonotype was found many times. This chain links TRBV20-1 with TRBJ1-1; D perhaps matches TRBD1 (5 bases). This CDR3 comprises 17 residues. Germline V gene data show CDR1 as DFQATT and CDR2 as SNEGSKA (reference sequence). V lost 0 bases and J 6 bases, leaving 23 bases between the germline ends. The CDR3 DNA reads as TGCAGTGCTAGAGATGTAAGCACAGGCGGTCTTTGGGCTGAAGCTTTCTTT. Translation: CSARDVSTGGLWAEAFF.

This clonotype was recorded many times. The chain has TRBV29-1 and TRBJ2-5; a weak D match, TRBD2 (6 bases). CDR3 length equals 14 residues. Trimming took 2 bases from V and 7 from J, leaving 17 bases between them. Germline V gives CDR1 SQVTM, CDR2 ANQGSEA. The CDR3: CSVELTGGFGTQYF. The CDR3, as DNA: TGCAGCGTTGAACTAACTGGAGGGTTTGGGACCCAGTACTTC.

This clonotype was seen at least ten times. DNA for the CDR3: TGCAGTGCCCGACGGGGGGGCAAGAACGAGCAGTACTTC. This sequence encodes CSARRGGKNEQYF. The gene calls are TRBV20-1 and TRBJ2-7, with 8 bases aligning to TRBD2. Germline loops: CDR1 DFQATT, CDR2 SNEGSKA (reference sequence). The ends lost 6 bases at V and 5 bases at J; junction bases unmatched: 9. There are 13 residues in the CDR3.

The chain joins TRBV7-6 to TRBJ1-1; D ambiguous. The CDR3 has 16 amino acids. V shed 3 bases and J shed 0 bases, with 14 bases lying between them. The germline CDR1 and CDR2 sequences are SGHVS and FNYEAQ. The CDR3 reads CASSFWAQRVNTEAFF. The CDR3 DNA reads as TGTGCCAGCAGCTTCTGGGCACAACGGGTGAACACTGAAGCTTTCTTT.

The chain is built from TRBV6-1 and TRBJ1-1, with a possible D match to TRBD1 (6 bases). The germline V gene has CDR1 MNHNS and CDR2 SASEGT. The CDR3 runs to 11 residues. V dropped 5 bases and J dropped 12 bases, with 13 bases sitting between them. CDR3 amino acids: CASSTGGASFF. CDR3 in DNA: TGTGCCAGCAGTACCGGGGGGGCATCTTTCTTT.

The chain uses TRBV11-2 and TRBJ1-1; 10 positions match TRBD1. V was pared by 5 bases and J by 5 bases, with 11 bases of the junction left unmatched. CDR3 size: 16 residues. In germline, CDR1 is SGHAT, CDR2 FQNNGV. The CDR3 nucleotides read TGTGCCAGCAGCGCAAGCCGACAGGGGGCAGAGACTGAAGCTTTCTTT. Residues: CASSASRQGAETEAFF. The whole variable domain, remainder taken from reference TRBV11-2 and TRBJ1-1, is EAGVAQSPRYKIIEKRQSVAFWCNPISGHATLYWYQQILGQGPKLLIQFQNNGVVDDSQLPKDRFSAERLKGVDSTLKIQPAKLEDSAVYLCASSASRQGAETEAFFGQGTRLTVV.

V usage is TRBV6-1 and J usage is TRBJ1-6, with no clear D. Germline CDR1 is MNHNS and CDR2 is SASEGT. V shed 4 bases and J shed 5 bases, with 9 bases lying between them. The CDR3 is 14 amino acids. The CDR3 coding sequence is TGTGCCAGCAGTGTAGAAGGAGATAATTCACCCCTCCACTTT. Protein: CASSVEGDNSPLHF.

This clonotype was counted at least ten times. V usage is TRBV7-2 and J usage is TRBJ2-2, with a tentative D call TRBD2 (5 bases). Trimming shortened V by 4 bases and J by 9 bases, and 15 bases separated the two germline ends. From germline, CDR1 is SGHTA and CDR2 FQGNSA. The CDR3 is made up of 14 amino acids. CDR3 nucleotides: TGTGCCAGCAGCTCAGTATCCACGGGAAGGGAGCTGTTTTTT. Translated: CASSSVSTGRELFF.

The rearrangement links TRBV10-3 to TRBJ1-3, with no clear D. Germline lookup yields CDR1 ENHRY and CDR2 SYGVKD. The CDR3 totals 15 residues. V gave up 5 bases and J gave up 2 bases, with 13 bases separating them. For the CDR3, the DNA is TGTGCCATCAGTTCCGTGCCGGAGGCTGGAAACACCATATATTTT. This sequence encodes CAISSVPEAGNTIYF.

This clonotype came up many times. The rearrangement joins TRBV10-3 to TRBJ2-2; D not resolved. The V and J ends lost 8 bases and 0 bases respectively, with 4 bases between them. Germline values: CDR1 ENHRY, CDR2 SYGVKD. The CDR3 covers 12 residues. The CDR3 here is CAIGPNTGELFF. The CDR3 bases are TGTGCCATCGGGCCGAACACCGGGGAGCTGTTTTTT.

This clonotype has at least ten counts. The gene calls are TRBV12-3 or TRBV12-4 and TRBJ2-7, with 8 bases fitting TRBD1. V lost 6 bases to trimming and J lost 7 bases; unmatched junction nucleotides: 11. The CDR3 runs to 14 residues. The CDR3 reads CASSETARGLEQYF. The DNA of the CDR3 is TGTGCCAGCAGCGAGACGGCCAGGGGGCTTGAGCAGTACTTC.

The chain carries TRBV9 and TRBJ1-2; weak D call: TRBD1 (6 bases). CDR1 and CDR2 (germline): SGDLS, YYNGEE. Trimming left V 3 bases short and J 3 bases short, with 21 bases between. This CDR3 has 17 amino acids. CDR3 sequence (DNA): TGTGCCAGCAGCGGACCGGGACACTTATACGGGGACTATGGCTACACCTTC. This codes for CASSGPGHLYGDYGYTF.